The clone carrying this T cell receptor beta chain has only one observation. The sample is drawn from a study of blood T cell repertoires in COVID-19. The cohort comprised adults aged roughly 18 to 90 years residing in some 24 US areas. Participant-reported clinical history was the basis for cohort assignment. The CDR3 is made up of 17 amino acids. Per the germline V gene, CDR1 is MNHNY and CDR2 is SVGAGI (reference sequence). With V trimmed by 5 bases and J by 9 bases, 15 bases remained unmatched. The method was immunoSEQ multiplex PCR; TCRdb's version includes in-frame clones alone and lacks a portion of them. The table has roughly 190,000 clones, about 77% seen once.

This receptor was taken from a woman between 45 and 65 years old with acute COVID-19. The V gene is TRBV6-6, the J gene TRBJ2-1; 11 nucleotides match TRBD2. The sequenced sample consisted of PBMCs or T cells enriched from blood (not recorded which). CDR3 nucleotide sequence: TGTGCCAGCAGTCCTTACTTAGCGGGGGGGCTCTTCAGTGAGCAGTTCTTC. Protein sequence: CASSPYLAGGLFSEQFF.